These 31 T cell receptor beta chains originate from one sample sequenced in a study of regulatory T cells in long-lasting Graves disease. Stated time point: newly diagnosed GD, antithyroid drugs for less than 3 months. PBMCs provided the RNA from which the TCR library was made. Building the TCR beta libraries relied on iRepertoire HTBI primers, and CDR3 regions underwent Arm-PCR. TCRdb recomputed calls from the multiplex PCR reads with MiXCR, one row per CDR3 protein. The sample carries about 320,000 distinct CDR3 sequences, 18% recorded once. Sequenced here: peripheral blood mononuclear cells (PBMCs), sampled at new diagnosis, from a patient treated with antithyroid drugs. These receptors were collected from a female donor with Graves disease.

This clonotype was counted at least ten times. The chain is built from TRBV2 and TRBJ1-3; D is possibly TRBD1 (6 bases). The CDR3 length is 13 residues. V shed 7 bases and J shed 8 bases, with 15 bases lying between them. In germline, CDR1 is SNHLY, CDR2 FYNNEI. This chain's CDR3 is CASTSEGGDTIYF. CDR3 DNA: TGTGCCAGCACTTCCGAGGGGGGAGACACCATATATTTT.

This clonotype has just a few counts. V is TRBV20-1 and J is TRBJ2-1, with TRBD2 identical over 11 bases. The CDR3 consists of 14 residues. Germline CDR1 reads DFQATT; CDR2 reads SNEGSKA (reference sequence). V shed 5 bases and J 12 bases; nucleotides not matched to a gene: 12. In DNA, the CDR3 is TGCAGTGCTGGATACCAAATAGCGGGGGGGGTGCAGTTCTTC. Translating gives CSAGYQIAGGVQFF.

The chain carries TRBV7-2 and TRBJ2-3; TRBD2 agrees at 8 bases. Looked up from germline, CDR1 is SGHTA and CDR2 is FQGNSA. The V gene end was trimmed by 1 base and the J gene end by 4 bases; junction bases not matched to a gene: 7. The CDR3 contains 16 residues. In nucleotides, the CDR3 is TGTGCCAGCAGCTTAGAGAGCGGACTAGCAGCAGATACGCAGTATTTT. This encodes CASSLESGLAADTQYF.

J is TRBJ2-7 and V is TRBV29-1, with D possibly TRBD1 on 5 matching bases. CDR3 length: 17 residues. The germline V and J ends were trimmed by 6 bases and 0 bases, with 24 bases remaining between them. The germline V gene encodes CDR1 SQVTM and CDR2 ANQGSEA. The DNA for the CDR3 is TGCAGCGTGGGGTTTCGGTTAGGGGCAGGAATCTCCTACGAGCAGTACTTC. Translating it yields CSVGFRLGAGISYEQYF.

This clonotype was found many times. The rearrangement joins TRBV5-1 to TRBJ2-5; TRBD1 is a possible D gene (6 bases). Trimming removed 0 bases at V and 6 bases at J, with 12 bases between. The CDR3 is 14 amino acids. CDR1 and CDR2 (germline): SGHRS, YFSETQ. The CDR3 DNA sequence: TGCGCCAGCAGCTTGGCGCAGGGGATACAGACCCAGTACTTC. Residues: CASSLAQGIQTQYF. Based on the CDR3 plus reference TRBV5-1 and TRBJ2-5, the full variable domain is KAGVTQTPRYLIKTRGQQVTLSCSPISGHRSVSWYQQTPGQGLQFLFEYFSETQRNKGNFPGRFSGRQFSNSRSEMNVSTLELGDSALYLCASSLAQGIQTQYFGPGTRLLVL.

This clonotype was recorded at least ten times. The V call is TRBV3-1, the J call TRBJ2-3; D possibly matches TRBD1 or TRBD2 (6 bases each). Germline CDR1 and CDR2: LGHDT and YNNKEL (reference sequence). This CDR3 has 15 amino acids. V was trimmed by 4 bases and J by 4 bases, leaving 15 bases between them. The CDR3 spells CASSRRGQQSDTQYF. For the CDR3, the DNA is TGTGCCAGCAGCCGACGGGGGCAGCAGTCAGATACGCAGTATTTT.

At least ten counts were recorded for this clonotype. The chain employs TRBV24-1 and TRBJ1-2; no clear D gene. Trimming cost V 5 bases and J 6 bases, with 12 bases left between them. Germline loops: CDR1 KGHDR, CDR2 SFDVKD. This CDR3 has 13 residues. The CDR3 loop reads CATSGGGSDGYTF. The CDR3 bases are TGTGCCACCAGTGGTGGCGGGTCGGATGGCTACACCTTC.

This clonotype has a handful of counts. This may be a read error, as it is one base from a much larger clone. The rearrangement links TRBV28 to TRBJ2-5, with D hard to call. The length of the CDR3 is 13 residues. Germline CDR1 and CDR2: MDHEN and SYDVKM. CDR3 residues: CAGSFWSQETQYF. The DNA of the CDR3 is TGTGCCGGCAGTTTTTGGAGCCAAGAGACCCAGTACTTC.

The sample holds many counts of this clonotype. The V call is TRBV6-1, the J call TRBJ1-6; D is unresolved. CDR3 length equals 12 residues. The ends were cut back, 3 bases at V and 10 bases at J, with 7 bases in the middle. From germline, CDR1 is MNHNS and CDR2 SASEGT. The CDR3 bases are TGTGCCAGCAGTGATCGGTCATCACCCCTCCACTTT. Its protein is CASSDRSSPLHF.

This chain joins TRBV6-5 and TRBJ2-2; 10 bases map to TRBD1. The CDR3 consists of 16 residues. CDR1 and CDR2 (germline): MNHEY, SVGAGI. V dropped 4 bases and J dropped 8; count of bases not matched to a gene: 10. CDR3: CASSFRRQGARGELFF. CDR3 DNA: TGTGCCAGCAGTTTCCGCCGACAGGGGGCGCGGGGGGAGCTGTTTTTT.

This clonotype was picked up many times. V gene TRBV29-1 combines with J gene TRBJ2-3, with D tentatively TRBD1 (7 bases). This CDR3 is built from 14 residues. Trimming took off 7 bases at V and 4 bases at J, with 18 bases between the two ends. CDR1 SQVTM and CDR2 ANQGSEA come from the germline V gene. CDR3 residues: CSAPVEGAPDTQYF. The CDR3 nucleotides read TGCAGCGCACCTGTGGAGGGGGCCCCAGATACGCAGTATTTT.

This clonotype showed up many times. The genes are TRBV24-1 and TRBJ1-5; D gene uncertain. The V gene's germline CDR1 is KGHDR and CDR2 SFDVKD. This CDR3 has 14 residues. The germline V and J ends were trimmed by 3 bases and 3 bases, with 8 bases remaining between them. The CDR3 spells CATSDLSINQPQHF. The CDR3 bases are TGTGCCACCAGTGATCTAAGTATCAATCAGCCCCAGCATTTT.

This clonotype was seen at least ten times. The chain couples TRBV7-2 to TRBJ1-5; tentatively, D is TRBD1 (5 bases). The CDR3 loop spans 14 amino acids. V was clipped by 5 bases and J by 7 bases, with 15 bases between them. The germline V gene encodes CDR1 SGHTA and CDR2 FQGNSA. The CDR3 sequence: CASSPAGRGQPQHF. The CDR3 nucleotides read TGTGCCAGCAGCCCGGCGGGGCGGGGGCAGCCCCAGCATTTT.

This clonotype appeared many times. The J gene is TRBJ2-7, the V gene TRBV5-6, with D tentatively TRBD2 (6 bases). CDR3 length equals 16 residues. Trimming took off 1 base at V and 5 bases at J, with 19 bases between the two ends. Germline CDR1 reads SGHDT; CDR2 reads YYEEEE. The CDR3 loop is CASSLNPTGAMHEQYF. The CDR3 DNA reads as TGTGCCAGCAGCTTGAACCCCACGGGAGCAATGCACGAGCAGTACTTC.

The chain combines TRBV6-5 with TRBJ2-1; D is possibly TRBD2 (6 bases). This CDR3 is 16 amino acids long. V was shortened by 0 bases and J by 3 bases, with 12 bases between the two germline ends. Per germline, CDR1 MNHEY and CDR2 SVGAGI. The CDR3: CASSYSTARDYNEQFF. The CDR3 DNA reads as TGTGCCAGCAGTTACTCGACCGCGCGGGACTACAATGAGCAGTTCTTC.

The chain employs TRBV7-3 and TRBJ2-6; 9 bases fit TRBD2. CDR3 length equals 22 residues. Germline V CDR1 and CDR2: SGHTA, FQGTGA. V dropped 6 bases and J dropped 0; count of bases not matched to a gene: 21. CDR3 nucleotides: TGTGCCAGCAGTCTAAGGGTCCAGATGGGGACTAGCTTCCCCTCTGGGGCCAACGTCCTGACTTTC. Its translation: CASSLRVQMGTSFPSGANVLTF.

Notes on this clonotype: A read error may explain this, as a much larger clone is one base away. V gene TRBV6-1 combines with J gene TRBJ2-3, with TRBD2 identical over 11 bases. The CDR3 runs to 14 residues. CDR1 is MNHNS, CDR2 SASEGT, per germline. CDR3 sequence: CASRTSGRTDTLYF. As DNA, the CDR3 is TGTGCCAGCCGAACTAGCGGGAGAACAGATACGCTGTATTTT.

The rearrangement uses TRBV9 and TRBJ2-3; TRBD1 matches at 10 bases. Germline trimming cut 1 base from V and 1 base from J; bases unmatched to any gene: 3. The CDR3 is 16 amino acids. Germline CDR1 reads SGDLS; CDR2 reads YYNGEE. CDR3 in DNA: TGTGCCAGCAGCGTACTGGGGACAGGGGGCACAGATACGCAGTATTTT. Encoded protein: CASSVLGTGGTDTQYF.

This clonotype has a count of ten or more. The chain links TRBV30 to TRBJ1-5, with D perhaps matching TRBD1 (5 bases). Germline-derived CDR1 and CDR2 are GTSNPN and SVGIG (reference sequence). Between the trimmed V and J ends, which lost 1 base and 4 bases, there was a span of 8 bases. This CDR3 is built from 13 residues. CDR3: CAWSAGSNQPQHF. CDR3 DNA: TGTGCCTGGAGTGCAGGGAGTAATCAGCCCCAGCATTTT.

The table lists this clonotype with many counts. The rearrangement joins TRBV13 to TRBJ2-3; 7 bases map to TRBD2. The germline V gene has CDR1 PRHDT and CDR2 FYEKMQ (reference sequence). Trimming cost V 5 bases and J 2 bases; bases outside gene matches: 7. This CDR3 region has 15 residues. Written as DNA, the CDR3 is TGTGCCAGCAGCCACCGTGGGGGGGACACAGATACGCAGTATTTT. Its protein product is CASSHRGGDTDTQYF.

This clonotype was observed many times. This chain connects TRBV19 to TRBJ1-5, with D possibly matching TRBD1 (5 bases). V lost 4 bases and J lost 3, with 10 bases in between. Per germline, CDR1 LNHDA and CDR2 SQIVND (reference sequence). CDR3 length equals 14 residues. Here the CDR3 DNA reads TGTGCCAGTAGTACGGGACCGTACAATCAGCCCCAGCATTTT. It is translated as CASSTGPYNQPQHF.

The chain employs TRBV28 and TRBJ2-3, with D unresolved. Germline V gene data show CDR1 as MDHEN and CDR2 as SYDVKM. The CDR3 totals 17 residues. Trimming left V 4 bases short and J 5 bases short, with 22 bases between. This chain's CDR3 is CASSSGTTEFRGDTQYF. DNA for the CDR3: TGTGCCAGCAGTTCCGGAACCACCGAATTTCGTGGAGATACGCAGTATTTT.

This clonotype was seen only a few times. J is TRBJ1-5 and V is TRBV28; 11 bases are shared with TRBD1. V trimming: 6 bases; J trimming: 4 bases; junction bases outside the gene matches: 5. This CDR3 is 15 amino acids long. The germline V gene encodes CDR1 MDHEN and CDR2 SYDVKM. The CDR3 nucleotides read TGTGCCAGCAGGGGGACAGGGGGGCCTAATCAGCCCCAGCATTTT. Translated: CASRGTGGPNQPQHF.

This clonotype occurred many times. The V call is TRBV2, the J call TRBJ1-1, with D perhaps matching TRBD1 (5 bases). The germline gives CDR1 SNHLY, CDR2 FYNNEI. CDR3 size: 13 residues. Deletions cut 3 bases from V and 4 bases from J, with 9 bases between. CDR3: CASSDGGGTEAFF. The CDR3 DNA reads as TGTGCCAGCAGTGATGGGGGAGGCACTGAAGCTTTCTTT.

This clonotype was recorded many times. CDR3 amino acids: CSATRDRGFTDTQYF. CDR3 nucleotides: TGCAGTGCGACAAGGGACAGGGGCTTCACAGATACGCAGTATTTT. This rearrangement joins TRBV20-1 to TRBJ2-3; 10 positions agree with TRBD1. The germline V gene has CDR1 DFQATT and CDR2 SNEGSKA (reference sequence). The CDR3 consists of 15 residues. V shed 6 bases, J shed 2 bases, and the junction held 8 bases outside the gene matches.

The chain uses TRBV18 and TRBJ2-7; TRBD1 matches 9 bases. V lost 7 bases to trimming and J lost 6 bases; unmatched junction nucleotides: 10. The length of the CDR3 is 14 residues. Germline V CDR1 and CDR2: KGHSH, LQKENI. This CDR3 is CASFPGTGIGEQYF. The DNA of the CDR3 is TGTGCCAGCTTCCCCGGGACAGGGATTGGCGAGCAGTACTTC. Supplemented by reference TRBV18 and TRBJ2-7, the full variable domain reads NAGVMQNPRHLVRRRGQEARLRCSPMKGHSHVYWYRQLPEEGLKFMVYLQKENIIDESGMPKERFSAEFPKEGPSILRIQQVVRGDSAAYFCASFPGTGIGEQYFGPGTRLTVT.

This clonotype occurred once. The chain recombines TRBV30 with TRBJ1-5; D is unclear. The CDR3 contains 13 residues. The germline V and J ends were trimmed by 3 bases and 1 base, with 7 bases remaining between them. Germline V lookup: CDR1 GTSNPN, CDR2 SVGIG (reference sequence). The CDR3 DNA sequence: TGTGCCTGGAGCAGGAGAAGCAATCAGCCCCAGCATTTT. Protein product: CAWSRRSNQPQHF.

This clonotype was seen many times. This chain uses TRBV20-1 with TRBJ2-5; TRBD2 might be the D (6 bases). The CDR3 is made up of 15 amino acids. V lost 5 bases, J lost 4 bases, and 20 bases lay in between. Germline V gene lookup returns CDR1 DFQATT and CDR2 SNEGSKA (reference sequence). Written as DNA, the CDR3 is TGCAGTGCTCGGCCTTCCGGGAGTGGGAGAGAGACCCAGTACTTC. Translation: CSARPSGSGRETQYF.

This clonotype was detected many times. The gene calls are TRBV5-1 and TRBJ1-1; no clear D. This CDR3 is 14 amino acids long. The ends were cut back, 0 bases at V and 5 bases at J, with 11 bases in the middle. Germline CDR1 and CDR2: SGHRS and YFSETQ. CDR3 bases: TGCGCCAGCAGCTTGGTCCTACAGAAAACTGAAGCTTTCTTT. This translates into CASSLVLQKTEAFF.

For this clonotype: A far larger clone is a single base away, which makes a read error likely. The chain has TRBV2 and TRBJ1-3; D might be TRBD1 (5 bases). CDR1 SNHLY and CDR2 FYNNEI come from the germline V gene. CDR3 length: 14 residues. The CDR3 DNA follows: TGTGCCAGCAGTCGGACACTCTCTAGAAACACCATATATTTT. Translation: CASSRTLSRNTIYF. Full variable domain (missing parts from reference TRBV2 and TRBJ1-3): EPEVTQTPSHQVTQMGQEVILRCVPISNHLYFYWYRQILGQKVEFLVSFYNNEISEKSEIFDDQFSVERPDGSNFTLKIRSTKLEDSAMYFCASSRTLSRNTIYFGEGSWLTVV.

This clonotype was counted ten times or more. V gene TRBV6-2 or TRBV6-3 combines with J gene TRBJ2-7, with 9 bases that match TRBD1. V lost 7 bases and J lost 2; bases outside the gene matches: 6. The length of the CDR3 is 14 residues. The germline V gene has CDR1 MNHEY and CDR2 SVGEGT. Here the CDR3 DNA reads TGTGCCAGCACCGAGACAGGGGGGGCCTACGAGCAGTACTTC. This translates into CASTETGGAYEQYF.